The sequence of this T cell receptor (beta chain) was determined in a study of T cell responses to AZD1222 COVID-19 vaccine listed by TCRdb under 2021. About the study as a whole: AZD1222 recipients with second doses at about 4 weeks or about 12 weeks were pooled, because spike-specific TCR depth and breadth did not differ between schedules. A total of 233 trial participants underwent TCR sequencing, of whom about 200 had received two doses of AZD1222 and roughly 26 had received two doses of the MenACWY control vaccine. Trial participants were enrolled by age into subgroups of 18-55, 56-69 and 70-plus years, and 148, 28 and 57 TCR-sequenced participants, respectively, were included in these subgroups.

The CDR3 starts with the cysteine, ends with the phenylalanine, and has 13 residues. The kept DNA is CDR3 alone, 39 bases in frame from the first base. Relative to germline, V is 1 base shorter and J is 5 bases shorter, with 8 bases between their ends. Per the publication, the time point label means: baseline before first vaccination. Samples from vaccinated people were obtained from the UK trials COV001 and COV002, which included a single-blind randomized controlled phase 2/3 trial of AZD1222 (ChAdOx1 nCoV-19) in healthy adults. For TCRbeta chain sequencing, PBMC samples were collected from trial participants at day 0 and at day 28 after the second dose. The CDR3 regions of human TCRbeta chains were analyzed by immunosequencing. For the original study's pipeline: TCRs in the repertoires were compared against a reference library of SARS-CoV-2-specific TCRs that had been generated with the MIRA antigen-specificity platform. Breadth meant the fraction of unique TCRs that were SARS-CoV-2-associated, whereas depth meant the fraction of total T cells that were SARS-CoV-2-associated. Using the MIRA data, each spike-specific TCR was assigned both to the spike region to which the TCR was reactive and to a CD4 or CD8 class. Log10-transformed breadth and depth values were compared by one-way ANOVA with Sidak's multiple comparisons tests. TCRdb took over this immuneACCESS table, retaining in-frame rearrangements with V and J assigned. Such tables are incomplete; in checked studies, under half of the missing clones stem from an unresolved V gene, and the remainder is unexplained. The DNA was the basis for D and trimming; V, J and clone size are from that table. The sample table holds roughly 150,000 clones, of which around 88% were seen once. The ten largest clones add up to nearly 3.5% of the sample.

About this clone: This clone's antigen is unknown. Base qualities are missing; no much larger clone stands one base away.

What the authors observed across the whole study: Nearly half of unique spike-specific TCRs reportedly recognized epitopes outside regions mutated in the B.1.351 and B.1.1.7 variants. Conclusions about previously exposed vaccinees were limited because only six or seven AZD1222 recipients were SARS-CoV-2 seropositive at baseline. Participants were mostly white British, with more females than males. The authors suggested clonal diversity may have been underestimated. In the small 56-69-year group, the increase in depth fell short of significance, most likely because of low power. After two AZD1222 doses, both the breadth and the depth of spike-specific TCRs were significantly higher than at day 0 and than in MenACWY recipients. CD4 TCRs associated with the vaccine covered the entire spike protein, and the dominant responses were in regions 160-218 and 743-854. Because no samples from the day 14 peak response were available, repertoires could be characterized only after the peak T cell response.

Sequenced material: peripheral blood, taken on day 0 of AZD1222 vaccination. This TCR came from an adult in good health. The rearranged segments are TRBV12-3 or TRBV12-4 and TRBJ2-5, and possibly TRBD1, on 5 matching bases. The encoded CDR3 is CASSLGQRETQYF. In nucleotide form, the sequence is TGTGCCAGCAGTTTAGGACAGAGGGAGACCCAGTACTTC.